This T cell receptor (beta chain) came from a study of shared clonotypes between healthy human individuals (dated by TCRdb to about 2020). About the study as a whole: Three men and two women, aged 18 to 49 years, made up the cohort. To increase sequencing depth and limit assay-specific biases, different laboratories used diverse techniques to prepare libraries and sequence TCR repertoires. Per donor, three plates each were used for CD4 naive and CD4 memory, two for CD8 naive, and one for CD8 memory. Blood TCR repertoires of about 5 healthy adults were deeply sequenced to estimate repertoire size and the extent of clonotype sharing between individuals. Each donor's leukapheresis produced roughly between about 0.9 and 9.5 billion PBMCs.

The paper as a whole reports these results and caveats: Approximately 5% of naive CD4, 3.5% of naive CD8, roughly 2.4% of memory CD4, and about 0.4% of memory CD8 clonotypes were shared across a few donors. Because the study included a small number of donors, the genetic and exposure-history diversity represented was limited. Pairwise subsampling led to the expectation that sequencing depth would affect the degree of clonotype sharing among donors. Larger estimated clonotype richness was generally found for naive subsets than for memory subsets. Incomplete sequencing was indicated by rarefaction of sorted-subset datasets, despite the large sequencing depth. Higher generation probabilities were observed for clonotypes shared by all four sorted-subset donors than for non-shared clonotypes. Only blood was sampled, and tissue TCR repertoires likely differ from those in blood.

CD8 naive samples were obtained by positive selection for CCR7 among CD45RO-negative cells, yielding a CD45RA+CCR7+ population from which TemRA cells were excluded. The donors were healthy, HIV-negative adults who had no recently reported acute infections or vaccinations. Every donor was a Caucasian adult residing in Nashville, Tennessee, USA. After blood collection by leukapheresis, PBMCs were isolated using Ficoll-Histopaque density gradient centrifugation and then cryopreserved in the vapor phase of liquid nitrogen. Analytical flow cytometry was used to check the purity and quantity of every magnetically sorted T cell population. Each sorted fraction had its genomic DNA isolated and then quantified by UV absorbance on a Nanodrop 2000c. Using the deep immunoSEQ assay, multiplex PCR amplified TCR CDR3 regions from genomic DNA. Genomic DNA extracted from each cell subset was distributed evenly over all wells of several immunoSEQ 96-well plates, and each plate served as one replicate. For sorted subsets, roughly 200 ng of genomic DNA, equivalent to some 30,000 T cell genomes, went into each replicate PCR. Purified libraries were quantified with a Qubit 3.0 fluorometer, sized on a Bioanalyzer 2100, and re-quantified with the KAPA Library Quantification kit. Every immunoSEQ 96-well plate was sequenced on a separate single-read 150-cycle Illumina NextSeq 550 flow cell. The paper's processing steps were these. Because the immunoSEQ output included only junctional sequences and no quality scores, the filtering could not be the same as the filtering used for full-length reads. To assign V/J genes and CDR3, sequences were annotated against IMGT germline references using PyIR, a Python wrapper for IgBLAST v1.9. Any read was removed if the V/J assignment was weak (E-value above 1e-6), the CDR3 was missing, or the read contained stop codons, out-of-frame junctions, or ambiguous translated residues. V3J clonotypes were defined as sequences sharing the same inferred V gene, J gene, and CDR3 amino acid sequence. The percentage overlap between two repertoires was calculated by dividing the number of shared unique clonotypes by the size of the smaller repertoire. Three approaches were used to assess repertoire richness: RTK rarefaction, the Chao1 estimator, and Recon v2.1 estimates of unobserved clonotypes. OLGA was used to compute generation probabilities for all TCRbeta clonotypes that the gDNA method yielded from a few donors. TCRdb retrieved this table from immuneACCESS and kept in-frame rearrangements only. Not all clones are present; in checked studies, unresolved V genes account for under half, and no reason is known for the remainder. That table gives V, J and clone size, and the DNA gave D and trimming. Recorded for this sample are about 2 million clones; approximately 94% of them occurred a single time. Roughly 1% of the sample is in the top ten clones.

Notes on this clone: It has no known antigen specificity. Base qualities are missing; no much larger clone stands one base away. Other DNA variants within this sample encode the same CDR3.

The sequencing sample was made of naive CD8+ T cells sorted from blood. The cell subset or site label, read with the paper, signifies: CD45RA+CCR7+. The clonotype comes from a man between 18 and 29 years old in good health.

DNA sequence: TGCGCCAGCAGCCAACAGGGGGACTATGGCTACACCTTC. The resulting protein is CASSQQGDYGYTF. The V and J segments used are TRBV4-1 and TRBJ1-2, and 7 junction bases match TRBD1. V lost 2 bases and J lost 3 bases, and the count of bases not matched to a germline gene is 0. From a lookup of the germline V gene, CDR1 and CDR2 are MGHRA and YSYEKL. Measured from the cysteine to the phenylalanine, the CDR3 is 13 residues long. Left in the record is the CDR3 DNA by itself, 39 bases read in frame from the first base.